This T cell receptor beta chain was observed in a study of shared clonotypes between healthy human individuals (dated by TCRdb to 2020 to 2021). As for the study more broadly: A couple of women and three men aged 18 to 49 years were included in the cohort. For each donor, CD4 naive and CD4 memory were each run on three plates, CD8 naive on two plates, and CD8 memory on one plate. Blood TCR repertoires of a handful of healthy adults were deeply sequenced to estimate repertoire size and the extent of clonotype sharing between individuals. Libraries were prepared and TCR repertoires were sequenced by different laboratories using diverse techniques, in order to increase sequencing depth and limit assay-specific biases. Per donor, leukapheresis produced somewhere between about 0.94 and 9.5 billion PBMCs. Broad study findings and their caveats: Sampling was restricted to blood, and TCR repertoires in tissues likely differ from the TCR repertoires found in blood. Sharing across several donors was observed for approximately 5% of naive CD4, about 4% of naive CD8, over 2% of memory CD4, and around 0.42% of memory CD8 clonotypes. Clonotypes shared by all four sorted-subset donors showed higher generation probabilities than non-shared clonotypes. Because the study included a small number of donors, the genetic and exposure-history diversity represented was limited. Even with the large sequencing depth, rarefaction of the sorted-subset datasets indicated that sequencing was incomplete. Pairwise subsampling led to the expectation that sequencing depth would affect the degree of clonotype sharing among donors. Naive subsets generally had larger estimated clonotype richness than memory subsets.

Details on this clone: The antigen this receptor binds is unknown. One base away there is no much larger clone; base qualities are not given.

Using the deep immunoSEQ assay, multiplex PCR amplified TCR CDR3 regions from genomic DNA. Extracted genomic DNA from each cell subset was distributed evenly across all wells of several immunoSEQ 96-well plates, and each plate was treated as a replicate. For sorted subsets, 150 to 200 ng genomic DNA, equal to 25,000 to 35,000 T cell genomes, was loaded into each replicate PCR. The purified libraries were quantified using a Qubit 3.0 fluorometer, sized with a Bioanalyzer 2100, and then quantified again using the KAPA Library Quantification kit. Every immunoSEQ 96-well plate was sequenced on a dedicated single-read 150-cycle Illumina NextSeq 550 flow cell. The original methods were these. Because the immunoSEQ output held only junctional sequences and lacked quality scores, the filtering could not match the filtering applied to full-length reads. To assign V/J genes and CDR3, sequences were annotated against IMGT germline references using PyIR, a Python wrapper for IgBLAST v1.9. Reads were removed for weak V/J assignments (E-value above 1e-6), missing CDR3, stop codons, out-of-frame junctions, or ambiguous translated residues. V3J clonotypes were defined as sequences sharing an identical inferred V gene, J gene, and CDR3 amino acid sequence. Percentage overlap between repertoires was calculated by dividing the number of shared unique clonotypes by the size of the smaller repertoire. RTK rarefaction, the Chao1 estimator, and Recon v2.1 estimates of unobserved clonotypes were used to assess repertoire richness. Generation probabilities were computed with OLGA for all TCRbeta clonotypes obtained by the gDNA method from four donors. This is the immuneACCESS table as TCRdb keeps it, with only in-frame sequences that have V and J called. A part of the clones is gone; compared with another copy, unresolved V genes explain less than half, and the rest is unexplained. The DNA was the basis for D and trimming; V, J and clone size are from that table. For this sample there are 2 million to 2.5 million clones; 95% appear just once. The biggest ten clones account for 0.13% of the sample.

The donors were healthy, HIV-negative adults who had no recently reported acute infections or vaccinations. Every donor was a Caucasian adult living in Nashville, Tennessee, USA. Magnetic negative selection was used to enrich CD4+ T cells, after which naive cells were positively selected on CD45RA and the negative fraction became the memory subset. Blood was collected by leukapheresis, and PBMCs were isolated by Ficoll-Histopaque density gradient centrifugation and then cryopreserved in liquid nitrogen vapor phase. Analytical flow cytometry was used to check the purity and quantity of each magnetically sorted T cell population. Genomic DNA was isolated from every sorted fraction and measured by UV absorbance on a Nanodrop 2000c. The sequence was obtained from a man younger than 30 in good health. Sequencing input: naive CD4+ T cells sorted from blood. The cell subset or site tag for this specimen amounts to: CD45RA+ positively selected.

The sequenced DNA: TGTGCCAGCAGTGGATCCGGGACAGGGGCCTACGAGCAGTACTTC. The translation is CASSGSGTGAYEQYF. The V and J genes are TRBV6-1 and TRBJ2-7; 10 nucleotides in the junction match TRBD1. The germline V gene sets CDR1 to MNHNS and CDR2 to SASEGT. V is trimmed back by 4 bases and J by 2 bases, and the junction contains 5 bases that no gene match accounts for. The cysteine opens and the phenylalanine closes a CDR3 of 15 amino acids. The read is trimmed to its CDR3 DNA, 45 bases read in frame from base 1.